These 29 T cell receptor beta chains share one sample of origin, sequenced in a study of somatic mutations in cytotoxic T cells in rheumatoid arthritis (dated by TCRdb to the late 2010s). Libraries were built with the immunoSEQ multiplex PCR assay. TCRdb re-hosts the immuneACCESS table, in-frame sequences only. Its copies lack some clones; in the studies checked, an unresolved V gene accounts for under half of them, and the cause for the rest is not known. Present in this sample are roughly 9,700 clones, around 81% of which were seen just once. Together, the top ten hold around a fifth of the sample. Sequencing was done on a sample of CD8+ T cells sorted from blood. These receptors all stem from a woman aged 45-60 years in good health.

This clone was recorded only once. The chain carries TRBV27 and TRBJ2-3; D not certain. Germline V CDR1 and CDR2: MNHEY, SMNVEV (reference sequence). V dropped 0 bases and J dropped 2 bases, with 12 bases sitting between them. The CDR3 length is 16 residues. CDR3 DNA: TGTGCCAGCAGTTTATCCCGTGACACTTACACAGATACGCAGTATTTT. Its translation: CASSLSRDTYTDTQYF.

Only one count was recorded for this clone. The V and J genes are TRBV7-9 and TRBJ2-1, with D tentatively TRBD2 (6 bases). The CDR3 runs 12 residues. CDR1 SEHNR and CDR2 FQNEAQ come from the germline V gene (reference sequence). Trimming removed 1 base from V and 13 bases from J, with 11 bases in between. The CDR3 here is CASSLEGLAQFF. The CDR3 DNA reads as TGTGCCAGCAGCTTAGAGGGACTCGCTCAGTTCTTC.

This clone was seen more than once but under ten times. The gene calls are TRBV10-3 and TRBJ2-7; TRBD2 matches 8 bases. V lost 5 bases and J lost 7; bases outside the gene matches: 7. CDR3 length equals 13 residues. Germline lookup yields CDR1 ENHRY and CDR2 SYGVKD. CDR3: CAISSGRGTEQYF. The CDR3 region has the DNA TGTGCCATCAGTAGCGGGAGAGGGACGGAGCAGTACTTC.

The genes are TRBV4-2 and TRBJ2-2; 7 nucleotides agree with TRBD2. The V gene's germline CDR1 is LGHNA and CDR2 YNFKEQ. J lost 5 bases, V lost 6 bases, and 6 bases had no gene match. This CDR3 comprises 14 residues. CDR3 region: CASRYPGGTGELFF. As DNA, the CDR3 is TGTGCCAGCAGGTACCCGGGAGGAACCGGGGAGCTGTTTTTT.

The V call is TRBV5-1, the J call TRBJ2-7; weak D call: TRBD1 (6 bases). V was shortened by 2 bases and J by 3 bases, with 12 bases between the two germline ends. Germline loops: CDR1 SGHRS, CDR2 YFSETQ. The CDR3 spans 14 residues. CDR3: CASSFRDIGYEQYF. Written as DNA, the CDR3 is TGCGCCAGCAGCTTCAGGGACATCGGCTACGAGCAGTACTTC.

V and J are TRBV30 and TRBJ1-3, with D possibly TRBD1 on 5 matching bases. Germline V gene lookup returns CDR1 GTSNPN and CDR2 SVGIG (reference sequence). This CDR3 spans 14 amino acids. V gave up 0 bases and J gave up 8 bases, with 14 bases separating them. The CDR3 DNA reads TGTGCCTGGAGTGTAGGAGGGACGCCGGACACCATATATTTT. Translated: CAWSVGGTPDTIYF.

This sequence joins TRBV7-6 and TRBJ1-1; 7 bases match TRBD1. Looked up from germline, CDR1 is SGHVS and CDR2 is FNYEAQ. This CDR3 contains 13 residues. V gave up 5 bases and J gave up 5 bases; unmatched junction bases: 5. CDR3 loop: CASSPEQGTEAFF. The CDR3 bases are TGTGCCAGCAGCCCAGAACAGGGGACTGAAGCTTTCTTT.

The rearrangement uses TRBV25-1 and TRBJ1-3, with a tentative D call TRBD1 (5 bases). The CDR3 is made up of 15 amino acids. Germline V gene data show CDR1 as MGHDK and CDR2 as SYGVNS. V was pared by 2 bases and J by 0 bases, with 8 bases between. The CDR3: CASSEQGNSGNTIYF. CDR3 DNA sequence: TGTGCCAGCAGTGAACAGGGCAACTCTGGAAACACCATATATTTT.

The rearrangement joins TRBV7-2 to TRBJ2-1; TRBD2 is a possible D gene (6 bases). The CDR3 runs to 15 residues. V gave up 2 bases and J gave up 0 bases, with 8 bases separating them. CDR1 and CDR2 from the germline V gene are SGHTA and FQGNSA. Written as DNA, the CDR3 is TGTGCCAGCAGCTTAAGGAGGGCCTCCTACAATGAGCAGTTCTTC. It is translated as CASSLRRASYNEQFF.

V usage is TRBV28 and J usage is TRBJ2-2; weak D call: TRBD2 (5 bases). Between the trimmed V and J ends, which lost 4 bases and 4 bases, there was a span of 16 bases. Germline V CDR1 and CDR2: MDHEN, SYDVKM. The CDR3 covers 16 residues. The DNA of the CDR3 is TGTGCCAGCAGTTACTCAGCGGACCCGGGCACCGGGGAGCTGTTTTTT. Residues: CASSYSADPGTGELFF.

CDR3 sequence (DNA): TGTGCCAGCAGCTTAGATCGCAGGGGGATCGACGAGCAGTACTTC. It translates to CASSLDRRGIDEQYF. This sequence joins TRBV7-6 and TRBJ2-7, with 7 bases lining up with TRBD1. The CDR3 length is 15 residues. Unmatched junction bases numbered 8, after V lost 1 base and J lost 5 bases. Per germline, CDR1 SGHVS and CDR2 FNYEAQ.

V and J are TRBV29-1 and TRBJ2-1; 8 nucleotides agree with TRBD1. Germline loops: CDR1 SQVTM, CDR2 ANQGSEA. This CDR3 has 17 residues. The V and J ends lost 0 bases and 0 bases, in that order; junction bases with no gene match: 7. In DNA, the CDR3 is TGCAGCGTTGAAGACACATCCGGACAGGGCTCCTACAATGAGCAGTTCTTC. This sequence encodes CSVEDTSGQGSYNEQFF.

The sample holds a few counts of this clone. This chain connects TRBV7-9 to TRBJ2-1; 9 nucleotides match TRBD2. Trimming cost V 5 bases and J 4 bases; bases outside gene matches: 6. This CDR3 is built from 15 residues. CDR1 and CDR2 (germline): SEHNR, FQNEAQ (reference sequence). CDR3: CASSAASGAYNEQFF. The CDR3 DNA is TGTGCCAGCAGCGCTGCTAGCGGGGCGTACAATGAGCAGTTCTTC.

The table lists this clone with a count of one. CDR3 in DNA: TGTGCCAGCAGCGATGAGCGGGATAGCTCCTACGAGCAGTACTTC. It encodes CASSDERDSSYEQYF. The chain combines TRBV7-6 with TRBJ2-7, with 7 bases matching TRBD2. V gave up 5 bases and J gave up 0 bases; unmatched junction bases: 7. Germline V CDR1 and CDR2: SGHVS, FNYEAQ. CDR3 length: 15 amino acids.

The V gene is TRBV6-5, the J gene TRBJ2-7, with 7 positions matching TRBD1. V gave up 2 bases and J gave up 0 bases; unmatched junction bases: 1. The CDR3 covers 14 residues. Germline assignment: CDR1 MNHEY and CDR2 SVGAGI. The CDR3 nucleotides read TGTGCCAGCAGTTACCGGGACAGCTCCTACGAGCAGTACTTC. This sequence encodes CASSYRDSSYEQYF.

J is TRBJ2-5 and V is TRBV4-3; maybe TRBD2 (6 bases). The J call may be mistaken, given a closer DNA end match to TRBJ2-7. Germline loops: CDR1 LGHNA, CDR2 YSLEER. This CDR3 has 16 residues. CDR3 DNA: TGCGCCAGCAGCCAAGATCGAGGGACTGGAAGTGACGAGCAGTACTTC. Amino acids: CASSQDRGTGSDEQYF.

Details on this clone: This sample includes further DNA sequences coding for the same CDR3. CDR3 DNA: TGTGCCAGCAGCCCCCCCCCTCCAGGGACGGGGGATCAGCCCCAGCATTTT. This codes for CASSPPPPGTGDQPQHF. The rearrangement uses TRBV4-2 and TRBJ1-5, with D possibly matching TRBD1 (5 bases). Germline V CDR1 and CDR2: LGHNA, YNFKEQ. The V end lost 4 bases, the J end lost 5 bases, and 21 bases lay between the germline ends. This CDR3 contains 17 residues.

This chain joins TRBV2 and TRBJ2-3; 11 bases are a match to TRBD2. Trimming cost V 2 bases and J 4 bases; bases outside gene matches: 2. Germline CDR1 reads SNHLY; CDR2 reads FYNNEI. This CDR3 has 15 residues. The CDR3 DNA reads TGTGCCAGCAGTGAACTAGCGGGAGGCCCAGATACGCAGTATTTT. Its translation is CASSELAGGPDTQYF.

About this clone itself: The same CDR3 arises from other DNA sequences in this sample as well. The genes are TRBV11-2 and TRBJ2-7; possible D gene TRBD1, 5 bases. The CDR3 is 13 residues long. Germline V CDR1 and CDR2: SGHAT, FQNNGV. V lost 5 bases and J lost 2, with 10 bases in between. CDR3 loop: CASSLQTAYEQYF. The DNA for the CDR3 is TGTGCCAGCAGCCTCCAGACAGCCTACGAGCAGTACTTC. The complete variable domain, with remaining parts taken from reference TRBV11-2 and TRBJ2-7, reads EAGVAQSPRYKIIEKRQSVAFWCNPISGHATLYWYQQILGQGPKLLIQFQNNGVVDDSQLPKDRFSAERLKGVDSTLKIQPAKLEDSAVYLCASSLQTAYEQYFGPGTRLTVT.

The chain recombines TRBV28 with TRBJ1-2, with a weak D call TRBD1 (5 bases). The germline gives CDR1 MDHEN, CDR2 SYDVKM. Trimming pared 6 bases from V and 8 bases from J, leaving 19 bases between. CDR3 length: 14 amino acids. The CDR3 region is CASSLPLPGNGYTF. The CDR3, as DNA: TGTGCCAGCAGCCTTCCACTTCCAGGGAACGGCTACACCTTC.

This clone was detected once. The chain combines TRBV5-6 with TRBJ2-3; a weak D match, TRBD1 (7 bases). V dropped 2 bases and J dropped 14 bases, with 21 bases sitting between them. This CDR3 region has 14 residues. Germline V gene lookup returns CDR1 SGHDT and CDR2 YYEEEE. The CDR3 DNA follows: TGTGCCAGCAGCTTCCTGCTGGGCGGGACAGCCTCGTATTTT. It is translated as CASSFLLGGTASYF.

The rearrangement links TRBV7-9 to TRBJ2-7; 8 bases agree with TRBD1. Trimming cost V 2 bases and J 3 bases; bases outside gene matches: 6. CDR3 size: 15 residues. The germline CDR1 and CDR2 sequences are SEHNR and FQNEAQ (reference sequence). For the CDR3, the DNA is TGTGCCAGCAGCTTAAGGACAGGGCTACGCTACGAGCAGTACTTC. The encoded protein is CASSLRTGLRYEQYF.

The V call is TRBV5-1, the J call TRBJ1-1; D call uncertain. V shed 3 bases and J shed 5 bases, with 14 bases lying between them. CDR1 and CDR2 from the germline V gene are SGHRS and YFSETQ. The CDR3 runs 14 residues. The CDR3 DNA is TGCGCCAGCAGCTCCGGGGAGGGAACAACTGAAGCTTTCTTT. Protein sequence: CASSSGEGTTEAFF. Drawing the rest from reference TRBV5-1 and TRBJ1-1, the complete variable domain is KAGVTQTPRYLIKTRGQQVTLSCSPISGHRSVSWYQQTPGQGLQFLFEYFSETQRNKGNFPGRFSGRQFSNSRSEMNVSTLELGDSALYLCASSSGEGTTEAFFGQGTRLTVV.

The chain carries TRBV7-9 and TRBJ1-1; D unresolved. V was cut by 5 bases and J by 4 bases, with 11 bases left in between. Looked up from germline, CDR1 is SEHNR and CDR2 is FQNEAQ (reference sequence). The CDR3 has 13 amino acids. The CDR3 DNA is TGTGCCAGCAGCCCCCCCGGTGGCACTGAAGCTTTCTTT. Protein product: CASSPPGGTEAFF.

This clone has just one count. This chain joins TRBV7-8 and TRBJ1-1; 10 bases align to TRBD1. The CDR3 is 15 amino acids. Germline trimming cut 5 bases from V and 4 bases from J; bases unmatched to any gene: 7. Germline-derived CDR1 and CDR2 are SGHVS and FQNEAQ. The chain's CDR3 is CASSPRTGGITEAFF. CDR3 DNA sequence: TGTGCCAGCAGCCCACGGACAGGGGGTATCACTGAAGCTTTCTTT.

This clone was detected a few times. CDR3 protein: CASSKQGGANEKLFF. CDR3 nucleotides: TGTGCCAGCAGCAAACAGGGGGGGGCTAATGAAAAACTGTTTTTT. V usage is TRBV6-5 and J usage is TRBJ1-4; 8 nucleotides align to TRBD1. V dropped 6 bases and J dropped 3; count of bases not matched to a gene: 6. This CDR3 has 15 residues. Germline-derived CDR1 and CDR2 are MNHEY and SVGAGI.

Points on this clone: The same CDR3 also results from other DNA sequences found in this sample. V is TRBV4-2 and J is TRBJ2-1; D uncertain. Trimming shortened V by 0 bases and J by 3 bases, and 9 bases separated the two germline ends. CDR3 length: 15 amino acids. Looked up from germline, CDR1 is LGHNA and CDR2 is YNFKEQ. The CDR3 reads CASSQDADNYNEQFF. As DNA, the CDR3 is TGTGCCAGCAGCCAAGATGCAGACAACTACAATGAGCAGTTCTTC.

This rearrangement joins TRBV6-5 to TRBJ2-7, with no clear D. Germline loops: CDR1 MNHEY, CDR2 SVGAGI. The CDR3 spans 13 residues. V lost 4 bases and J lost 2, with 9 bases in between. CDR3 sequence (DNA): TGTGCCAGCAGTTTTTCTGTTGCCTACGAGCAGTACTTC. As protein: CASSFSVAYEQYF.

The rearrangement uses TRBV7-9 and TRBJ2-5; 11 bases agree with TRBD1. The CDR3 covers 14 residues. J gave up 5 bases and V 5 bases, and 4 bases lay outside the gene matches. CDR1 and CDR2 (germline): SEHNR, FQNEAQ (reference sequence). The CDR3 reads CASSTDRGLETQYF. The CDR3 DNA is TGTGCCAGCAGCACGGACAGGGGGCTTGAGACCCAGTACTTC.